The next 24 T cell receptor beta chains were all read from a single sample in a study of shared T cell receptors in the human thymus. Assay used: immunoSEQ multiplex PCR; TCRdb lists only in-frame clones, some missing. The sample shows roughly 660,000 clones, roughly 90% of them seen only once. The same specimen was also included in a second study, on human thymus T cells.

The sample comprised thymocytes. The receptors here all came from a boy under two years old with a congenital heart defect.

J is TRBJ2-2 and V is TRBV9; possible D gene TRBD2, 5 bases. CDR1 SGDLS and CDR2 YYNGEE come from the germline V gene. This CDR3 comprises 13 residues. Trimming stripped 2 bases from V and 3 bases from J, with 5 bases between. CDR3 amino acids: CASSVRDTGELFF. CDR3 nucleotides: TGTGCCAGCAGCGTGAGGGACACCGGGGAGCTGTTTTTT. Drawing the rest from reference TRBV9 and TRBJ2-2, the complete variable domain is DSGVTQTPKHLITATGQRVTLRCSPRSGDLSVYWYQQSLDQGLQFLIQYYNGEERAKGNILERFSAQQFPDLHSELNLSSLELGDSALYFCASSVRDTGELFFGEGSRLTVL.

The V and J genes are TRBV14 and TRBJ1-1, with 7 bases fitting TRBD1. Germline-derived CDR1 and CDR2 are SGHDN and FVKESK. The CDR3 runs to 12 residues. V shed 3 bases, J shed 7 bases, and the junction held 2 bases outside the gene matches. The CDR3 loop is CASSQGQFEAFF. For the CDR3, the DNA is TGTGCCAGCAGCCAGGGACAGTTTGAAGCTTTCTTT.

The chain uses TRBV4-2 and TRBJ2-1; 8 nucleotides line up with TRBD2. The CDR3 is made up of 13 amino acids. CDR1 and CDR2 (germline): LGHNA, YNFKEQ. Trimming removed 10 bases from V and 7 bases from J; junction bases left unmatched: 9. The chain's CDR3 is CATAGGGGNEQFF. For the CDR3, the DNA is TGTGCCACTGCGGGGGGTGGCGGGAATGAGCAGTTCTTC.

The CDR3 spells CASSHKGDRVGYGYTF. The DNA of the CDR3 is TGTGCCAGCAGTCACAAGGGGGACAGGGTCGGCTATGGCTACACCTTC. The chain couples TRBV27 to TRBJ1-2; the match to TRBD1 covers 9 bases. J gave up 4 bases and V 5 bases, and 11 bases lay outside the gene matches. Germline CDR1 MNHEY, CDR2 SMNVEV (reference sequence). There are 16 residues in the CDR3.

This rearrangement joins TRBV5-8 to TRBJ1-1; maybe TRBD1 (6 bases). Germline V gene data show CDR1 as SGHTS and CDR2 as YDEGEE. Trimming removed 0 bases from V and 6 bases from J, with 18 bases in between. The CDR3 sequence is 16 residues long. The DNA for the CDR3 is TGTGCCAGCAGCTTGGGACAGGCGAAGAGAATCTCTGAAGCTTTCTTT. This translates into CASSLGQAKRISEAFF.

The CDR3 reads CASGLARPRETQETQYF. The CDR3 DNA sequence: TGTGCTAGTGGTTTGGCCCGTCCGCGGGAGACACAAGAGACCCAGTACTTC. The rearrangement uses TRBV12-5 and TRBJ2-5, with 7 bases that match TRBD2. Germline values: CDR1 LGHNT, CDR2 FRNRAP. V shed 1 base and J 2 bases; nucleotides not matched to a gene: 10. This CDR3 has 17 residues.

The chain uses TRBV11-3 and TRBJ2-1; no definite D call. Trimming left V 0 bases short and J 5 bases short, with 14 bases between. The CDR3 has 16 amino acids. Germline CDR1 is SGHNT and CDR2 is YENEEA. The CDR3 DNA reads TGTGCCAGCAGCTTAGATCGTCCAGGTAACGACAATGAGCAGTTCTTC. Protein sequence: CASSLDRPGNDNEQFF.

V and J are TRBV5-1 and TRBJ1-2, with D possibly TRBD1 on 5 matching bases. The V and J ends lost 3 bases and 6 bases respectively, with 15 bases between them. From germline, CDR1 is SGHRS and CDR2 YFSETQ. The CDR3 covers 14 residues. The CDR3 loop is CASSSDTPGDGYTF. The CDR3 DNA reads TGCGCCAGCAGCTCGGACACCCCTGGCGATGGCTACACCTTC.

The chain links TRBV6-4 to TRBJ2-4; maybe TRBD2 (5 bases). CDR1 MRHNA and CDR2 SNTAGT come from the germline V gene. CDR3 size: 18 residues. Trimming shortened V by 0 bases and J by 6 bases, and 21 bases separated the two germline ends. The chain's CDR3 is CASSDSKLHPGKPNIQYF. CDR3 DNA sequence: TGTGCCAGCAGTGACTCGAAACTCCATCCGGGAAAACCAAACATTCAGTACTTC.

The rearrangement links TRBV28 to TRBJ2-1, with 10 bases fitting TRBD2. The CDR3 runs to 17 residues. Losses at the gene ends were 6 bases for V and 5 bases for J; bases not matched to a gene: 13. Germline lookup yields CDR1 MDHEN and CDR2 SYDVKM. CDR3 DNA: TGTGCCAGCAGACTATCGGGACTAGCGAAAATTGACAATGAGCAGTTCTTC. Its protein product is CASRLSGLAKIDNEQFF.

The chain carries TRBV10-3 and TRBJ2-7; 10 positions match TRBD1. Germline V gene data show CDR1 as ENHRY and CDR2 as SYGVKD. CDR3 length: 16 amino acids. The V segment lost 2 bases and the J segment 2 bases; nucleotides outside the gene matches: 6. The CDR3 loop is CAISEPGQGDPYEQYF. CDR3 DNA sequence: TGTGCCATCAGTGAGCCAGGACAGGGGGACCCCTACGAGCAGTACTTC.

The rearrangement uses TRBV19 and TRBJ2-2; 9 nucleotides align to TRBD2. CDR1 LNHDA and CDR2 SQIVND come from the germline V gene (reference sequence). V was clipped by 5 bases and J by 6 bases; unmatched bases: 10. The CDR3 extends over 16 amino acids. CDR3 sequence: CASSAKREVVSGELFF. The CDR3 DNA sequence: TGTGCCAGTAGTGCAAAGCGGGAGGTTGTATCCGGGGAGCTGTTTTTT. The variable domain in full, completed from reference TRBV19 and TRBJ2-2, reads DGGITQSPKYLFRKEGQNVTLSCEQNLNHDAMYWYRQDPGQGLRLIYYSQIVNDFQKGDIAEGYSVSREKKESFPLTVTSAQKNPTAFYLCASSAKREVVSGELFFGEGSRLTVL.

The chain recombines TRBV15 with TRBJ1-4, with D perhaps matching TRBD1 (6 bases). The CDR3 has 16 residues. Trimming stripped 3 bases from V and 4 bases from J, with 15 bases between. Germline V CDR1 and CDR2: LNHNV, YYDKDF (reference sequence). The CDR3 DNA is TGTGCCACCAGCAGGGGCCCCGGACAGAGTAATGAAAAACTGTTTTTT. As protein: CATSRGPGQSNEKLFF. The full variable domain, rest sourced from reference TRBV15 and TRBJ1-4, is DAMVIQNPRYQVTQFGKPVTLSCSQTLNHNVMYWYQQKSSQAPKLLFHYYDKDFNNEADTPDNFQSRRPNTSFCFLDIRSPGLGDTAMYLCATSRGPGQSNEKLFFGSGTQLSVL.

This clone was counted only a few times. Here the CDR3 DNA reads TGCGCCAGCAGCCAAGAAACTGCGGGACTAGCGGGGGTTAGGTTCTTC. Its translation: CASSQETAGLAGVRFF. The rearrangement links TRBV4-3 to TRBJ2-1; 14 bases match TRBD2. Germline-derived CDR1 and CDR2 are LGHNA and YSLEER. The trim removed 0 bases at V and 15 bases at J, leaving 10 bases unmatched. This CDR3 has 16 amino acids.

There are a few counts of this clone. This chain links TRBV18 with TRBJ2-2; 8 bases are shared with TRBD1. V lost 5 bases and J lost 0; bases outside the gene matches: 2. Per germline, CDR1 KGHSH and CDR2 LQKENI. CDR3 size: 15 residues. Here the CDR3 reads CASSAGGSNTGELFF. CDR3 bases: TGTGCCAGCTCAGCAGGGGGCTCGAACACCGGGGAGCTGTTTTTT.

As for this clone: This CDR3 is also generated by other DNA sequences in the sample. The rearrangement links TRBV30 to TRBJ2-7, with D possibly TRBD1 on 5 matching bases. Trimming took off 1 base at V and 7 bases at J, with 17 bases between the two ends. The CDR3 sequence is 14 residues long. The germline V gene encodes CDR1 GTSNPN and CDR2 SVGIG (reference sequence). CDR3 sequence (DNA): TGTGCCTGGAGTGCCCGACAGACCCTTGAGGAGCAGTACTTC. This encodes CAWSARQTLEEQYF.

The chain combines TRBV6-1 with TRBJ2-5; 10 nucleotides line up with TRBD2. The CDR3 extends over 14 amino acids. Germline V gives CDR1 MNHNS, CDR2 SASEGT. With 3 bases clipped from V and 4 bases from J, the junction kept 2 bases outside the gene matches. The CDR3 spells CASSESSGRETQYF. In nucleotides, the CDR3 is TGTGCCAGCAGTGAGTCTAGCGGGAGAGAGACCCAGTACTTC.

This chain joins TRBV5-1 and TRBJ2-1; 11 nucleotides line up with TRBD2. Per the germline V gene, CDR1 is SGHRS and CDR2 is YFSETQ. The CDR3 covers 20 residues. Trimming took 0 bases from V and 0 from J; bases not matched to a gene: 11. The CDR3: CASSLARLAGGKTSYNEQFF. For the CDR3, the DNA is TGCGCCAGCAGCTTGGCCAGGCTAGCGGGGGGCAAGACCTCCTACAATGAGCAGTTCTTC.

CDR3 sequence (DNA): TGTGCCAGCAGCTTAGGCGGGAGTAAGGTAAATGAGCAGTTCTTC. It translates to CASSLGGSKVNEQFF. The genes are TRBV7-2 and TRBJ2-1; 7 bases line up with TRBD2. The V segment lost 1 base and the J segment 7 bases; nucleotides outside the gene matches: 7. The CDR3 extends over 15 amino acids. Germline CDR1 is SGHTA and CDR2 is FQGNSA.

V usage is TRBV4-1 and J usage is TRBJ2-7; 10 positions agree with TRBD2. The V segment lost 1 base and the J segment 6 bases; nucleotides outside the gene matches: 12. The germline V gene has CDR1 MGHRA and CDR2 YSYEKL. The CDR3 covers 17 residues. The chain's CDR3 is CASSQGRPSGSMGEQYF. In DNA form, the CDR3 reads TGCGCCAGCAGCCAAGGGAGGCCTAGCGGGAGCATGGGCGAGCAGTACTTC.

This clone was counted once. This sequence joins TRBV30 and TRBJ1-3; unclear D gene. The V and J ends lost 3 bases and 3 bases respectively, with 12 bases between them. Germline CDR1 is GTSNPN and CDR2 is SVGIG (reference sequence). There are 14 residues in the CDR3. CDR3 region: CAWRSAGNGNTIYF. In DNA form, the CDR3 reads TGTGCCTGGAGGTCCGCGGGTAATGGAAACACCATATATTTT.

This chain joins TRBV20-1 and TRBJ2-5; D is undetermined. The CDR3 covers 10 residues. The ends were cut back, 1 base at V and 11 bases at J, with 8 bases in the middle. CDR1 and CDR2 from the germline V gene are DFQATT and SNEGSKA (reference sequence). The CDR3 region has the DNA TGCAGTGCTAGAGTTGGAGAGCAGTACTTC. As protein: CSARVGEQYF.

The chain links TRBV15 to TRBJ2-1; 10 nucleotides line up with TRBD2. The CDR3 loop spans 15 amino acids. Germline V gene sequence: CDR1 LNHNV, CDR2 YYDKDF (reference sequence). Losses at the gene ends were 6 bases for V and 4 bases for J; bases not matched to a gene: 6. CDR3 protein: CATSVLAGKYNEQFF. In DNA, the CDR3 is TGTGCCACCAGTGTACTAGCGGGAAAATACAATGAGCAGTTCTTC. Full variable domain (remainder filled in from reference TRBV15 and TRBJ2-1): DAMVIQNPRYQVTQFGKPVTLSCSQTLNHNVMYWYQQKSSQAPKLLFHYYDKDFNNEADTPDNFQSRRPNTSFCFLDIRSPGLGDTAMYLCATSVLAGKYNEQFFGPGTRLTVL.

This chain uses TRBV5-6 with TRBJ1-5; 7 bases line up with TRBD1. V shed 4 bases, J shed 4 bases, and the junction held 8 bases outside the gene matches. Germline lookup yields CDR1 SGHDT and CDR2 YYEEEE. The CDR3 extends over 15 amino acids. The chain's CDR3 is CASSRNRGGNQPQHF. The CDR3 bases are TGTGCCAGCAGCAGGAACAGGGGCGGGAATCAGCCCCAGCATTTT.